These 12 T cell receptor beta chains came from one sample sequenced in a study of shared clonotypes between healthy human individuals. The repertoire was sequenced with immunoSEQ multiplex PCR; TCRdb's copy has only in-frame clones and lacks some. The data show about 680,000 clones, 92% seen once. Terminally differentiated effector memory CD45RA+ cells were excluded by CCR7 positive selection of CD45RO-negative cells. Specimen: naive CD8+ T cells sorted from blood. The receptors originated from a man in his thirties or forties in good health.

This chain links TRBV7-8 with TRBJ2-7; 15 positions agree with TRBD2. The CDR3 extends over 16 amino acids. In germline, CDR1 is SGHVS, CDR2 FQNEAQ. Trimming cost V 7 bases and J 5 bases; bases outside gene matches: 9. The CDR3 reads CASTSWTSGRADEQYF. CDR3 nucleotides: TGTGCCAGCACCTCATGGACTAGCGGGAGGGCCGACGAGCAGTACTTC.

The sample holds one count of this clone. This chain connects TRBV9 to TRBJ2-7, with D possibly matching TRBD1 (6 bases). This CDR3 is 13 amino acids long. Germline lookup yields CDR1 SGDLS and CDR2 YYNGEE. V gave up 4 bases and J gave up 1 base, with 9 bases separating them. The CDR3 spells CASSPGVSYEQYF. The CDR3 coding sequence is TGTGCCAGCAGCCCAGGGGTGTCCTACGAGCAGTACTTC.

The chain is built from TRBV7-9 and TRBJ2-1; D unclear. Germline-derived CDR1 and CDR2 are SEHNR and FQNEAQ (reference sequence). V lost 5 bases and J lost 3, with 11 bases in between. The CDR3 contains 14 residues. Here the CDR3 DNA reads TGTGCCAGCAGCCCCAGCGAGGTCTACAATGAGCAGTTCTTC. The encoded protein is CASSPSEVYNEQFF.

V usage is TRBV6-6 and J usage is TRBJ2-7; no clear D gene. The V and J ends lost 2 bases and 6 bases respectively, with 8 bases between them. The germline V gene encodes CDR1 MNHNY and CDR2 SVGAGI (reference sequence). The CDR3 covers 12 residues. CDR3: CASSYGSGEQYF. CDR3 sequence (DNA): TGTGCCAGCAGTTACGGCTCAGGCGAGCAGTACTTC.

This sequence joins TRBV7-9 and TRBJ2-7; 7 nucleotides line up with TRBD2. Germline loops: CDR1 SEHNR, CDR2 FQNEAQ (reference sequence). The CDR3 has 16 residues. V was clipped by 4 bases and J by 5 bases; unmatched bases: 14. CDR3 bases: TGTGCCAGCAGCTCGGAAAGGACTAGTCGGTTCAACGAGCAGTACTTC. Translated, it gives CASSSERTSRFNEQYF. Full variable domain (rest looked up from reference TRBV7-9 and TRBJ2-7): DTGVSQNPRHKITKRGQNVTFRCDPISEHNRLYWYRQTLGQGPEFLTYFQNEAQLEKSRLLSDRFSAERPKGSFSTLEIQRTEQGDSAMYLCASSSERTSRFNEQYFGPGTRLTVT.

The rearrangement joins TRBV9 to TRBJ2-1; 13 positions match TRBD2. The J segment lost 5 bases and the V segment lost 2 bases, leaving 7 bases of the junction unmatched. This CDR3 is 17 amino acids long. CDR1 and CDR2 (germline): SGDLS, YYNGEE. CDR3 sequence reads: CASSVGGLAGRNNEQFF. The CDR3 DNA sequence: TGTGCCAGCAGCGTTGGGGGACTAGCGGGACGGAACAATGAGCAGTTCTTC.

The V gene is TRBV7-8, the J gene TRBJ2-7; 8 nucleotides match TRBD2. Germline CDR1 is SGHVS and CDR2 is FQNEAQ. Unmatched junction bases numbered 8, after V lost 1 base and J lost 3 bases. The CDR3 length is 16 residues. CDR3 residues: CASSLVPAGGIYEQYF. DNA of the CDR3: TGTGCCAGCAGCTTAGTTCCGGCGGGAGGTATCTACGAGCAGTACTTC. Supplemented by reference TRBV7-8 and TRBJ2-7, the full variable domain reads GAGVSQSPRYKVAKRGQDVALRCDPISGHVSLFWYQQALGQGPEFLTYFQNEAQLDKSGLPSDRFFAERPEGSVSTLKIQRTQQEDSAVYLCASSLVPAGGIYEQYFGPGTRLTVT.

The CDR3 DNA reads as TGTGCCAGCAGTTTAGATAAAGGATATCAGCCCCAGCATTTT. Its translation is CASSLDKGYQPQHF. The rearrangement links TRBV28 to TRBJ1-5; D gene unclear. This CDR3 has 14 residues. Trimming shortened V by 2 bases and J by 5 bases, and 10 bases separated the two germline ends. Germline CDR1 reads MDHEN; CDR2 reads SYDVKM.

This clone has a single count. The V gene is TRBV27, the J gene TRBJ1-2; tentatively, D is TRBD1 (5 bases). Trimming stripped 6 bases from V and 4 bases from J, with 15 bases between. The CDR3 loop spans 14 amino acids. Germline loops: CDR1 MNHEY, CDR2 SMNVEV (reference sequence). CDR3 sequence (DNA): TGTGCCAGCAGGTCTGGGGGGGGGACCTATGGCTACACCTTC. Its translation is CASRSGGGTYGYTF.

This chain uses TRBV2 with TRBJ2-3; 13 bases agree with TRBD2. Germline CDR1 and CDR2: SNHLY and FYNNEI. V was clipped by 5 bases and J by 5 bases; unmatched bases: 10. The CDR3 has 17 residues. CDR3 sequence: CASSPQGTSGMRDTQYF. The CDR3 DNA reads as TGTGCCAGCAGTCCCCAAGGGACTAGCGGGATGAGAGATACGCAGTATTTT.

The chain is built from TRBV14 and TRBJ2-2; weak D call: TRBD1 (5 bases). CDR3 length: 15 amino acids. Trimming stripped 0 bases from V and 1 base from J, with 6 bases between. Germline CDR1 is SGHDN and CDR2 is FVKESK. The CDR3 spells CASSQDRVNTGELFF. The CDR3 nucleotides are TGTGCCAGCAGCCAAGACAGGGTGAACACCGGGGAGCTGTTTTTT.

V is TRBV16 and J is TRBJ1-3, with a tentative D call TRBD1 (5 bases). CDR1 is KGHSY and CDR2 is FQNENV in the germline V gene. Trimming removed 0 bases from V and 0 bases from J, with 15 bases in between. This CDR3 spans 18 amino acids. The CDR3: CASSQSPQGWSSGNTIYF. As DNA, the CDR3 is TGTGCCAGCAGCCAATCTCCTCAGGGCTGGAGCTCTGGAAACACCATATATTTT. Variable domain in full (rest from reference TRBV16 and TRBJ1-3): GEEVAQTPKHLVRGEGQKAKLYCAPIKGHSYVFWYQQVLKNEFKFLISFQNENVFDETGMPKERFSAKCLPNSPCSLEIQATKLEDSAVYFCASSQSPQGWSSGNTIYFGEGSWLTVV.